The 20 T cell receptor delta chains below come from one sample, sequenced in a study of delta chains in infants with herpesvirus infections. Gamma-chain- and delta-chain-specific primers converted PBMC RNA into TCR cDNA. TCRdb repeated clone calling on the RT-PCR reads with CATT. The table has roughly 1,000 delta-chain clones, 9.1% seen once; the top ten hold 5.8%. This material consisted of peripheral blood, taken at time point 2 of longitudinal follow-up. The source of these receptors is a human donor who was a Ugandan infant, either HIV-exposed or HIV-unexposed (not recorded which).

The V gene is TRDV1, the J gene TRDJ1; the D is unclear. This CDR3 is built from 19 residues. Germline-derived CDR1 and CDR2 are TSWWSYY and QGS. The germline V and J ends were trimmed by 3 bases and 0 bases, with 23 bases remaining between them. CDR3 nucleotides: TGTGCTCTTGGGGACGTCGTAGGGGCCCTCACCCATTACACCGATAAACTCATCTTT. Translation: CALGDVVGALTHYTDKLIF.

The sample holds a few counts of this clone. The chain employs TRDV1 and TRDJ1; 8 nucleotides align to TRDD3. Germline CDR1 TSWWSYY, CDR2 QGS. There are 21 residues in the CDR3. The J segment lost 3 bases and the V segment lost 3 bases, leaving 24 bases of the junction unmatched. In DNA, the CDR3 is TGTGCTCTTGGGGATAACTATCGATACTGGGGGTCCCCGCGGGGGGCCGATAAACTCATCTTT. Its protein product is CALGDNYRYWGSPRGADKLIF.

By sample share, this clone is medium-sized. The V and J genes are TRDV1 and TRDJ1; TRDD2 matches at 7 bases. CDR3 length: 24 amino acids. J gave up 0 bases and V 4 bases, and 32 bases lay outside the gene matches. Germline loops: CDR1 TSWWSYY, CDR2 QGS. The CDR3 nucleotides read TGTGCTCTTGGGGGAGCGAAATGGTTGGCCTTCCTCCTCTCACCGCCTAAACACACCGATAAACTCATCTTT. Protein product: CALGGAKWLAFLLSPPKHTDKLIF.

Regarding this clone: A much bigger clone sits one base away, suggesting this may be a read error. The chain uses TRDV1 and TRDJ1; the D call may be TRDD1 or TRDD3 (5 bases each). V lost 0 bases and J 7 bases, leaving 27 bases between the germline ends. The germline V gene encodes CDR1 TSWWSYY and CDR2 QGS. This CDR3 comprises 19 residues. CDR3 bases: TGTGCTCTTGGGGAACTAATAGATTTCGTACCGGGGCCGGGGGGTAAACTCATCTTT. This codes for CALGELIDFVPGPGGKLIF.

This clone is categorized as medium-sized. The chain links TRDV1 to TRDJ1, with TRDD3 matching over 10 bases. The CDR3 runs to 21 residues. The ends lost 1 base at V and 4 bases at J; junction bases unmatched: 21. From germline, CDR1 is TSWWSYY and CDR2 QGS. CDR3 loop: CALGERGSFPSYWGMSDKLIF. The CDR3, as DNA: TGTGCTCTTGGGGAACGGGGAAGCTTCCCATCGTACTGGGGGATGAGCGATAAACTCATCTTT.

By its share, this clone is large. This chain connects TRDV1 to TRDJ1; 10 nucleotides match TRDD3. This CDR3 spans 18 amino acids. Germline assignment: CDR1 TSWWSYY and CDR2 QGS. Unmatched junction bases numbered 13, after V lost 0 bases and J lost 6 bases. For the CDR3, the DNA is TGTGCTCTTGGGGAACTACGGCGTAAATGGGGGATACACAATAAACTCATCTTT. It encodes CALGELRRKWGIHNKLIF.

By its share, this clone is large. The V call is TRDV2, the J call TRDJ1, with a tentative D call TRDD3 (6 bases). V was clipped by 1 base and J by 5 bases, with 13 bases between them. This CDR3 is built from 14 residues. Germline V gives CDR1 GEAIGNYY, CDR2 EKD. The CDR3 DNA reads as TGTGCCTGTGACACACTTTCAGGGGATGATAAACTCATCTTT. Protein product: CACDTLSGDDKLIF.

This clone has just a few counts. A junction end diverges from the germline sequence, so it may reflect a read error. The same CDR3 can be traced to other DNA sequences in this sample. This chain connects TRDV1 to TRDJ4, with a possible D match to TRDD2 (6 bases). Germline V gene lookup returns CDR1 TSWWSYY and CDR2 QGS. This CDR3 is 18 amino acids long. The CDR3 loop reads CALGLPEEVLSIARPLIF. The CDR3 nucleotides read TGTGCTCTTGGACTTCCTGAAGAAGTACTGTCGATTGCCAGACCACTGATCTTT.

By sample fraction, this clone is large. The chain combines TRDV2 with TRDJ1; 11 bases map to TRDD3. V dropped 4 bases and J dropped 0; count of bases not matched to a gene: 24. The CDR3 consists of 22 residues. Looked up from germline, CDR1 is GEAIGNYY and CDR2 is EKD. The CDR3 region is CACDPGMRVWGIPFTYTDKLIF. The CDR3 DNA follows: TGTGCCTGTGATCCCGGTATGAGGGTCTGGGGGATACCCTTTACGTACACCGATAAACTCATCTTT.

In this sample, this clone is medium-sized. The genes are TRDV2 and TRDJ1; D may be TRDD2 (5 bases). This CDR3 has 19 residues. With 3 bases removed from V and 2 bases from J, the gap between germline ends came to 27 bases. CDR1 is GEAIGNYY and CDR2 is EKD in the germline V gene. The CDR3 reads CACDSLPPVFADSTDKLIF. CDR3 coding DNA: TGTGCCTGTGACTCCCTACCCCCGGTCTTTGCAGACTCAACCGATAAACTCATCTTT.

This clone appeared a few times. The chain joins TRDV1 to TRDJ1; the D is unclear. The ends were cut back, 7 bases at V and 5 bases at J, with 23 bases in the middle. There are 16 residues in the CDR3. Germline loops: CDR1 TSWWSYY, CDR2 QGS. DNA of the CDR3: TGTGCTCTTGAGGACCCATTTCCCGAAGTACTGGATAAACTCATCTTT. This encodes CALEDPFPEVLDKLIF.

This clone showed up just a few times. This sequence may be a read error, since a much larger clone differs from it by one base. The rearrangement joins TRDV1 to TRDJ3; a weak D match, TRDD3 (6 bases). The CDR3 has 20 residues. Germline assignment: CDR1 TSWWSYY and CDR2 QGS. The CDR3 DNA is TGTGCTCTTGGGGAACTATGCGGGGGGTCAAGCTCCTGGGGCACCCGACAGATGTTTTTC. This translates into CALGELCGGSSSWGTRQMFF.

This clone counts as large. In DNA form, the CDR3 reads TGTGCTCTTGGGGAACCGGCCTTCCAATACTGGGGGATACGCTTCGATAAACTCATCTTT. Translating gives CALGEPAFQYWGIRFDKLIF. The chain has TRDV1 and TRDJ1; TRDD3 matches at 13 bases. J was trimmed by 4 bases and V by 1 base; bases with no gene match: 15. The CDR3 runs 20 residues. In germline, CDR1 is TSWWSYY, CDR2 QGS.

Comments on this clone: This may be a read error: a much more frequent sequence differs by one nucleotide. The sample carries other DNA sequences with the same CDR3. V is TRDV1 and J is TRDJ2, with D perhaps given as TRDD2 or TRDD3 (7 bases each). The germline V gene encodes CDR1 TSWWSYY and CDR2 QGS. This CDR3 spans 22 amino acids. V lost 1 base, J lost 2 bases, and 29 bases lay in between. Written as DNA, the CDR3 is TGTGCTCTTGGGGAACCCAATTTTTTCCTACAGCTGGGGGGGACATTGACAGCACAACTCTTCTTT. Its protein is CALGEPNFFLQLGGTLTAQLFF.

The CDR3 DNA sequence: TGTGCCTGTGACACTGTGGGTCCTACTACAGCACAACTCTTCTTT. Protein sequence: CACDTVGPTTAQLFF. The chain is built from TRDV2 and TRDJ2; D is possibly TRDD2 (6 bases). No J gene is reported in TCRdb; it was inferred here by comparing the DNA with germline. Germline CDR1 GEAIGNYY, CDR2 EKD. Trimming cost V 1 base and J 5 bases, with 13 bases left between them. The CDR3 loop spans 15 amino acids.

This clone is termed medium-sized. The chain uses TRDV1 and TRDJ1, with 12 bases matching TRDD3. The V gene's germline CDR1 is TSWWSYY and CDR2 QGS. The V segment lost 9 bases and the J segment 1 base; nucleotides outside the gene matches: 30. This CDR3 spans 23 amino acids. CDR3: CALGFLWPLYWGIPRSSTDKLIF. Here the CDR3 DNA reads TGTGCTCTCGGGTTCCTTTGGCCTCTCTACTGGGGGATACCCCGGTCCTCCACCGATAAACTCATCTTT.

This clone was observed a few times. This chain connects TRDV2 to TRDJ1, with no clear D. TCRdb leaves out the J gene; it was filled in here by matching the DNA to germline. This CDR3 has 16 amino acids. V shed 0 bases and J shed 0 bases, with 13 bases lying between them. Germline V gene lookup returns CDR1 GEAIGNYY and CDR2 EKD. The CDR3 protein is CACDTGGQGYTDKLIF. Here the CDR3 DNA reads TGTGCCTGTGACACCGGTGGCCAAGGTTACACCGATAAACTCATCTTT.

The genes are TRDV1 and TRDJ1; possibly TRDD2 or TRDD3 for D (7 bases each). Germline lookup yields CDR1 TSWWSYY and CDR2 QGS. Trimming cost V 0 bases and J 0 bases, with 20 bases left between them. The CDR3 sequence is 19 residues long. This CDR3 reads CALGELFLPLLGYTDKLIF. The CDR3, as DNA: TGTGCTCTTGGGGAACTATTCCTACCCTTACTGGGGTACACCGATAAACTCATCTTT.

Judged by abundance, this clone is medium-sized. The CDR3 reads CAASALGGTDKLIF. As DNA, the CDR3 is TGTGCAGCAAGCGCGCTGGGAGGCACCGATAAACTCATCTTT. The J gene is TRDJ1, the V gene TRAV29/DV5, with a weak D call TRDD3 (5 bases). Trimming shortened V by 0 bases and J by 1 base, and 10 bases separated the two germline ends. This CDR3 region has 14 residues. Germline CDR1 reads NSMFDY; CDR2 reads ISSIKDK.

This clone ranks as medium-sized. The V call is TRDV1, the J call TRDJ1; TRDD3 matches at 8 bases. J lost 1 base, V lost 2 bases, and 21 bases had no gene match. The CDR3 consists of 21 residues. The germline CDR1 and CDR2 sequences are TSWWSYY and QGS. The CDR3 DNA follows: TGTGCTCTTGGGGAATGTCCCTACGGCTGGGGGACCTCTGTCCCCACCGATAAACTCATCTTT. The encoded protein is CALGECPYGWGTSVPTDKLIF.